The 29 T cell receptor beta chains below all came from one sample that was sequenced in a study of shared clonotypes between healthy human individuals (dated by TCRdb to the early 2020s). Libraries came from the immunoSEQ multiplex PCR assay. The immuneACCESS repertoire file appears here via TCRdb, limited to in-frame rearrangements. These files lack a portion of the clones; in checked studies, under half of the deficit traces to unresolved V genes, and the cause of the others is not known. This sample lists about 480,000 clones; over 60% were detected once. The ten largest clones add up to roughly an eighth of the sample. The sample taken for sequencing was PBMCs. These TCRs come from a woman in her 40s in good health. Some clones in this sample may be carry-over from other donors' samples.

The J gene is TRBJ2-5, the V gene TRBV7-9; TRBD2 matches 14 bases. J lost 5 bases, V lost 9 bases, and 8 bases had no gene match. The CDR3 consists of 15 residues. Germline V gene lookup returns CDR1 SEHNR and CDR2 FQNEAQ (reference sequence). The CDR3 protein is CASGTSGRLVETQYF. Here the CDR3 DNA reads TGTGCCAGTGGGACTAGCGGGAGACTGGTTGAGACCCAGTACTTC.

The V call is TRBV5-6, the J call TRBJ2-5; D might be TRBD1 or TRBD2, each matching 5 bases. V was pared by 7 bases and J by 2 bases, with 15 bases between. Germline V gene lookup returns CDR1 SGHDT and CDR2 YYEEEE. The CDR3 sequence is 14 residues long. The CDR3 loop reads CASGDVSTQETQYF. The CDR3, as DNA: TGTGCCAGCGGGGACGTCAGTACTCAAGAGACCCAGTACTTC.

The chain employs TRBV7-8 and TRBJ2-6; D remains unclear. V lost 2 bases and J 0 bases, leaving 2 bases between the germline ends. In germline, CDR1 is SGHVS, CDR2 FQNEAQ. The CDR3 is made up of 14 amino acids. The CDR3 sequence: CASSLSSGANVLTF. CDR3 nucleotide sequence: TGTGCCAGCAGCTTAAGCTCTGGGGCCAACGTCCTGACTTTC.

The CDR3 reads CASSILQGSNEKLFF. CDR3 in DNA: TGTGCCAGTAGTATTTTGCAGGGGAGTAATGAAAAACTGTTTTTT. The chain employs TRBV19 and TRBJ1-4; D possibly corresponds to TRBD1 (6 bases). Trimming took off 3 bases at V and 4 bases at J, with 12 bases between the two ends. This CDR3 is 15 amino acids long. Germline-derived CDR1 and CDR2 are LNHDA and SQIVND (reference sequence).

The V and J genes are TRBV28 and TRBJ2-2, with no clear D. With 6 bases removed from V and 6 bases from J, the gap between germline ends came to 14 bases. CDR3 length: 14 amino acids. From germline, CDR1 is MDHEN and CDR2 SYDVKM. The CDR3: CASRGISRAGELFF. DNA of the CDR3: TGTGCCAGCAGGGGGATCAGTAGGGCCGGGGAGCTGTTTTTT.

The CDR3 is CASRILTGGNEKLFF. The CDR3 DNA is TGTGCCAGCAGAATCCTGACAGGTGGAAATGAAAAACTGTTTTTT. The V and J genes are TRBV28 and TRBJ1-4; maybe TRBD1 (6 bases). The CDR3 has 15 residues. Deletions cut 6 bases from V and 5 bases from J, with 16 bases between. Germline CDR1 MDHEN, CDR2 SYDVKM.

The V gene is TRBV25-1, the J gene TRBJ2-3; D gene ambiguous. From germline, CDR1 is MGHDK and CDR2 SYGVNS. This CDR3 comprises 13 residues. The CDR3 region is CAAQQLSTDTQYF. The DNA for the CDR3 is TGTGCTGCCCAACAGTTGTCCACAGATACGCAGTATTTT.

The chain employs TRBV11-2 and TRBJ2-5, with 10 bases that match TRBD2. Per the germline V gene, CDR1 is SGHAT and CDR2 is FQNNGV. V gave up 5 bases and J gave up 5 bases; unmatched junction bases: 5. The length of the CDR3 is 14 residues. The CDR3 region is CASSIPAGGETQYF. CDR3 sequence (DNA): TGTGCCAGCAGCATACCAGCGGGAGGGGAGACCCAGTACTTC.

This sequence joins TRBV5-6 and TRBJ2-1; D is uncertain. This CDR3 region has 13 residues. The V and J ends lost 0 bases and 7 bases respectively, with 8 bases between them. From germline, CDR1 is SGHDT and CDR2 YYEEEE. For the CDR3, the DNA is TGTGCCAGCAGCTTGGGACGGAGAAATGAGCAGTTCTTC. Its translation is CASSLGRRNEQFF.

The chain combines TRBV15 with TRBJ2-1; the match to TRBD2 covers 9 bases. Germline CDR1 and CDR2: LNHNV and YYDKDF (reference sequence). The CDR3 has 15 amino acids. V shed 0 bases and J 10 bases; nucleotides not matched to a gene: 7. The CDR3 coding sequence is TGTGCCACCAGCAGAGAGCGGGAGGGCCGTCGAGAGCAGTTCTTC. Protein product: CATSREREGRREQFF.

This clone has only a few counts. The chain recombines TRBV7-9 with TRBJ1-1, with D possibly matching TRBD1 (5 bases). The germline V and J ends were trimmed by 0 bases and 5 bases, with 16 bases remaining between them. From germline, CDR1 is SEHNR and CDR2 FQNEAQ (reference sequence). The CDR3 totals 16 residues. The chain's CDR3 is CASSLARGQGETEAFF. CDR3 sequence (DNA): TGTGCCAGCAGCTTAGCGAGAGGTCAGGGCGAGACTGAAGCTTTCTTT.

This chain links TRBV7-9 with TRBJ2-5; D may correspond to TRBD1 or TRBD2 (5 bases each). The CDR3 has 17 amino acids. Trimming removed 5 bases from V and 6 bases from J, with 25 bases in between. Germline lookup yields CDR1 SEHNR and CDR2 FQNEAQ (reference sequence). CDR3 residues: CASSPGGGAGWSQTQYF. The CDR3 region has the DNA TGTGCCAGCAGCCCCGGAGGTGGGGCAGGTTGGAGTCAGACCCAGTACTTC.

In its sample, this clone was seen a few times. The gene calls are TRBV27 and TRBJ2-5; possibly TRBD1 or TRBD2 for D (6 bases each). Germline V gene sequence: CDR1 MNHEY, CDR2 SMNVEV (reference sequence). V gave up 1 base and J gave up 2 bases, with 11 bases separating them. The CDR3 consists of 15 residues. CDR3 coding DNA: TGTGCCAGCAGTTTATGGGGGGCGCAACAAGAGACCCAGTACTTC. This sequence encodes CASSLWGAQQETQYF.

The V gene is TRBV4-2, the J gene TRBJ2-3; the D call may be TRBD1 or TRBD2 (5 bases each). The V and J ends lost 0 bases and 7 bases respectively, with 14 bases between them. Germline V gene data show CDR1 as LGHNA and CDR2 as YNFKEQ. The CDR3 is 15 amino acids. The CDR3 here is CASSQDLEGPYTQYF. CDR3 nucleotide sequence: TGTGCCAGCAGCCAAGATCTTGAGGGGCCGTATACGCAGTATTTT.

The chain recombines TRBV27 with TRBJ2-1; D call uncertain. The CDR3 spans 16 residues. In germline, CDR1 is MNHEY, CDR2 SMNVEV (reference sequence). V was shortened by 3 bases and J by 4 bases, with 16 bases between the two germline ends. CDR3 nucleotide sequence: TGTGCCAGCAGTTTCGTCAGAAGTTTCCTTTACAATGAGCAGTTCTTC. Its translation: CASSFVRSFLYNEQFF.

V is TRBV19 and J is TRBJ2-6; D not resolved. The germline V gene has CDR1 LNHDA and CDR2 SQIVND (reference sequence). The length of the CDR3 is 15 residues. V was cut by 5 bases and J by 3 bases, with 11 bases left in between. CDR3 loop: CASSSGLGGANVLTF. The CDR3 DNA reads TGTGCCAGTAGTTCGGGCCTAGGTGGGGCCAACGTCCTGACTTTC. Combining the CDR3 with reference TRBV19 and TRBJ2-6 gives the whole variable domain DGGITQSPKYLFRKEGQNVTLSCEQNLNHDAMYWYRQDPGQGLRLIYYSQIVNDFQKGDIAEGYSVSREKKESFPLTVTSAQKNPTAFYLCASSSGLGGANVLTFGAGSRLTVL.

Written as DNA, the CDR3 is TGTGCCAGCAGCCCAGACTCCGGGACTACGAAGCAGTTCTTC. It encodes CASSPDSGTTKQFF. The chain has TRBV7-3 and TRBJ2-1; TRBD2 matches 7 bases. The CDR3 runs to 14 residues. V gave up 5 bases and J gave up 11 bases; unmatched junction bases: 12. From germline, CDR1 is SGHTA and CDR2 FQGTGA.

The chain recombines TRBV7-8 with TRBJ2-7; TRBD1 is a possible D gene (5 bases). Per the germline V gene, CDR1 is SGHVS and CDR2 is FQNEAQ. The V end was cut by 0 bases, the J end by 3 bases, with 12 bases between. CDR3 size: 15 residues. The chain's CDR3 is CASSLAEGALYEQYF. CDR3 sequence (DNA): TGTGCCAGCAGCTTAGCAGAAGGGGCGCTCTACGAGCAGTACTTC.

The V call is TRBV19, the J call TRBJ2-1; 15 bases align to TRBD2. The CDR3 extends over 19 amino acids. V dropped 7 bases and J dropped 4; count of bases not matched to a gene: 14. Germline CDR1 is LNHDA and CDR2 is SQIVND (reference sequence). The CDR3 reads CASIRDGLAGGEPYNEQFF. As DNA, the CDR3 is TGTGCCAGTATCCGGGATGGACTAGCGGGAGGGGAGCCTTACAATGAGCAGTTCTTC.

The CDR3 here is CAWSVSRTNSQHEQFF. CDR3 bases: TGTGCCTGGAGTGTATCCAGGACAAACTCTCAGCATGAGCAGTTCTTC. The V gene is TRBV30, the J gene TRBJ2-1; a possible D gene is TRBD1 (5 bases). Germline V gives CDR1 GTSNPN, CDR2 SVGIG (reference sequence). V was shortened by 0 bases and J by 8 bases, with 20 bases between the two germline ends. The CDR3 has 16 residues.

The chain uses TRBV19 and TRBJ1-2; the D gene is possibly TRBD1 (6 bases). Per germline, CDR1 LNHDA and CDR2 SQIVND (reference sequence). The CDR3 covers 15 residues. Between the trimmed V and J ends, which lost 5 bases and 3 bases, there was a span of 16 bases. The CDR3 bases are TGTGCCAGTAGTGTAACAGGGTCTGAGGACTATGGCTACACCTTC. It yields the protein CASSVTGSEDYGYTF.

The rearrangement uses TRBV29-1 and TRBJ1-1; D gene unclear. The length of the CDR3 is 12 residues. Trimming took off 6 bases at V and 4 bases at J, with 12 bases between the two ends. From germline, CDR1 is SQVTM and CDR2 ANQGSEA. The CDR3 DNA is TGCAGCGTAAGGGATAGCGGCACTGAAGCTTTCTTT. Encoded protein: CSVRDSGTEAFF.

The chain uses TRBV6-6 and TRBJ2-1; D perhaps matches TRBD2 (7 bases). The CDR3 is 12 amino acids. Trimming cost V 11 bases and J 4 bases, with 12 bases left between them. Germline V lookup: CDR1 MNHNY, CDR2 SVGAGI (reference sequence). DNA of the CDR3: TGTGCCGGAGGGGGGGAATACAATGAGCAGTTCTTC. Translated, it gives CAGGGEYNEQFF.

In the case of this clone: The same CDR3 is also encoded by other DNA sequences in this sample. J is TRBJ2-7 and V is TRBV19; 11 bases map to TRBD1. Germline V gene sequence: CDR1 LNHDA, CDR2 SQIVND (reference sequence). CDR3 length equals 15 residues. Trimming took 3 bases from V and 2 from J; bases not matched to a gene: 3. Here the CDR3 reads CASSIPGQGAYEQYF. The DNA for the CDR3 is TGTGCCAGTAGTATCCCGGGACAGGGGGCCTACGAGCAGTACTTC. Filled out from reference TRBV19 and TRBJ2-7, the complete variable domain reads DGGITQSPKYLFRKEGQNVTLSCEQNLNHDAMYWYRQDPGQGLRLIYYSQIVNDFQKGDIAEGYSVSREKKESFPLTVTSAQKNPTAFYLCASSIPGQGAYEQYFGPGTRLTVT.

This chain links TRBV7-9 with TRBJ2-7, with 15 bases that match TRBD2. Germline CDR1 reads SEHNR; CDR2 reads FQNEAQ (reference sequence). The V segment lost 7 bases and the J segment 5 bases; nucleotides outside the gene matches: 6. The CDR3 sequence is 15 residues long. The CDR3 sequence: CASTRTSGRAHEQYF. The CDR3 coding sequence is TGTGCCAGCACTAGGACTAGCGGGAGGGCCCACGAGCAGTACTTC. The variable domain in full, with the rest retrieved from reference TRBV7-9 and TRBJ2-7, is DTGVSQNPRHKITKRGQNVTFRCDPISEHNRLYWYRQTLGQGPEFLTYFQNEAQLEKSRLLSDRFSAERPKGSFSTLEIQRTEQGDSAMYLCASTRTSGRAHEQYFGPGTRLTVT.

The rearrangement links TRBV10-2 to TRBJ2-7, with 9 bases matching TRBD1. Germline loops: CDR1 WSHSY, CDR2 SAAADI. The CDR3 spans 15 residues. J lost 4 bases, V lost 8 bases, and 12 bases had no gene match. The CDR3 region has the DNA TGCGCCAGCGACCCCGGGACAGGGACGGGATACGAGCAGTACTTC. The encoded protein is CASDPGTGTGYEQYF.

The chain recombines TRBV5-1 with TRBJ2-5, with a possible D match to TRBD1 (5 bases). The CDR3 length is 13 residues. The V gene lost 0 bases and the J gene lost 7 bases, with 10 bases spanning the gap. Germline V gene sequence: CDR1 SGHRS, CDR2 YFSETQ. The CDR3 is CASSLGQQGTQYF. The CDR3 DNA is TGCGCCAGCAGCTTGGGCCAGCAGGGGACCCAGTACTTC.

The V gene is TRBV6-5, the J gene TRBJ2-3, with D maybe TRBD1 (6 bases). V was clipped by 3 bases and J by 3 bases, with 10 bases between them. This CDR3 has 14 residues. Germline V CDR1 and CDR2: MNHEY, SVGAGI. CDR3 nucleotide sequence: TGTGCCAGCAGTTATAGGACAGCTACAGATACGCAGTATTTT. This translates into CASSYRTATDTQYF.

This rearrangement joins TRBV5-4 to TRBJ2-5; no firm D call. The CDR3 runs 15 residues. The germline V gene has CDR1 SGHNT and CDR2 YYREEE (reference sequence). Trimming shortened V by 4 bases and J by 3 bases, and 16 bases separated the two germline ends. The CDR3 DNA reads TGTGCCAGCAGCCTTAACAGAGACACCAAAGAGACCCAGTACTTC. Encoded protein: CASSLNRDTKETQYF.